The clone carrying this T cell receptor beta chain came up many times. The germline CDR1 and CDR2 sequences are SGHAT and FQNNGV. CDR3 length equals 15 residues. The V gene lost 3 bases and the J gene lost 5 bases, with 16 bases spanning the gap. TCRdb re-called the PCR reads with MiXCR, one entry per CDR3 protein. The profile covers over 20,000 distinct CDR3 sequences, with about a third appearing a single time and about a fifth taken by the ten largest. The sample belongs to a study of tumor-infiltrating lymphocytes in oesophageal squamous cell carcinoma. The sample was esophageal tumor tissue. The source of this sequence is a female donor with esophageal squamous cell carcinoma. V gene TRBV11-2 combines with J gene TRBJ1-1, with D perhaps matching TRBD1 (5 bases). The CDR3 sequence: CASSFMGLYGTEAFF. The CDR3, as DNA: TGTGCCAGCAGCTTTATGGGACTTTACGGGACTGAAGCTTTCTTT. The whole variable domain, filled in from reference TRBV11-2 and TRBJ1-1, reads EAGVAQSPRYKIIEKRQSVAFWCNPISGHATLYWYQQILGQGPKLLIQFQNNGVVDDSQLPKDRFSAERLKGVDSTLKIQPAKLEDSAVYLCASSFMGLYGTEAFFGQGTRLTVV.